This entry concerns a single T cell receptor beta chain. There is no known antigen for this receptor. There are no base qualities to consult, and no much larger clone falls within one base. The collaborating institutions used their own protocols to collect whole blood in K2EDTA tubes. For TCRbeta analysis, collaborators shipped samples in one of three forms: frozen whole blood, isolated PBMCs, or DNA extracted from either of those sample types. There are 14 amino acids in the CDR3, from cysteine to phenylalanine inclusive. The DNA shown is the 42-base CDR3, in frame from base 1. From a lookup of the germline V gene, CDR1 and CDR2 are SGHAT and FQNNGV. V ends up 4 bases short and J 0 bases short, with an unmatched junction base count of 2. This entry comes from a study of blood T cell repertoires in COVID-19 (TCRdb year 2020). Study-wide context: Samples from collaborators originated in the United States, Italy and Spain and spanned both the acute and convalescent phases of COVID-19. The prospective study material was composed of cDNA or gDNA derived from T cells, B-cell-depleted T cells, or PBMCs. Subjects who had been exposed to COVID-19, were actively infected with it, or had recovered from it provided the deeply sampled blood TCRbeta repertoires that made up the dataset. The repertoires were released in a freely available public database meant as a resource for research on the immune response to SARS-CoV-2. The samples were drawn from two sources: the first 160 participants of the ongoing ImmuneRACE study, and 1,000 to 1,500 subjects contributed by 6 global collaborators. The sample metadata nearly always contained a de-identified subject ID, COVID-19 status, age in years and sex. Where available, HLA class I and class II types were obtained from metadata supplied by the sample provider rather than from assay-based typing. The paper as a whole reports these results and caveats: Clinical and demographic metadata were provided uncurated, with the amount varying by source and participant.

TCRbeta CDR3 regions were amplified from genomic DNA by means of the immunoSEQ Assay, a bias-controlled multiplex PCR. Regarding the original processing steps: Nucleated cell counts per sample were estimated from amplification of reference gene primers within the assay. Sequence reads were collapsed and filtered to measure the absolute abundance of every unique TCRbeta CDR3 rearrangement. For each sample, productive Simpson clonality was calculated as the square root of Simpson's diversity index across productive rearrangements. Sourced from immuneACCESS, this table was stored by TCRdb with only in-frame sequences that have V and J called. A share of the clones is absent; for the studies checked, an unresolved V gene accounts for under half, and the remainder has no known explanation. V and J calls plus clone size are reproduced from that table; the DNA served to infer D and trimming. The sample data list approximately 97,000 clones, and around four fifths of these were observed just once. 9.9% of the sample is taken by the ten largest.

The sequence links TRBV11-2 to TRBJ1-1, with 7 junctional bases fitting TRBD1. The sample comprised peripheral blood. This sequence was found in a man in his forties with active or convalescent COVID-19. For the CDR3, the sequence is CASSSGQLNTEAFF. The DNA sequence reads TGTGCCAGCAGCTCGGGACAGCTGAACACTGAAGCTTTCTTT.